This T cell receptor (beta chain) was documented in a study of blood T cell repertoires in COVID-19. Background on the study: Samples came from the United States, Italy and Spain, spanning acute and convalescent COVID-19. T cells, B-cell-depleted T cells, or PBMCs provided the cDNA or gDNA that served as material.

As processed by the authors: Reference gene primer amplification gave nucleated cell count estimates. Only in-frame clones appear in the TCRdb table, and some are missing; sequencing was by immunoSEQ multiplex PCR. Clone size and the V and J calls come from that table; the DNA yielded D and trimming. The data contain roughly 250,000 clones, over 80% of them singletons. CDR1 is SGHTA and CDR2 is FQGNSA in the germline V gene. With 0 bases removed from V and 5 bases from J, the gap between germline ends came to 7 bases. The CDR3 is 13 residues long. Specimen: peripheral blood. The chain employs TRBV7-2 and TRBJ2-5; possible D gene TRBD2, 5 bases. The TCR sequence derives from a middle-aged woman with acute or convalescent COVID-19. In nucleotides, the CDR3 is TGTGCCAGCAGCTTAGCGGAGCGGGAGACCCAGTACTTC. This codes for CASSLAERETQYF.